This T cell receptor (beta chain) comes out of a study of T cell changes during pregnancy in multiple sclerosis. Trimming removed 2 bases at V and 5 bases at J, with 10 bases between. Germline assignment: CDR1 SGHRS and CDR2 YFSETQ. This CDR3 has 13 residues. The repertoire was sequenced with immunoSEQ multiplex PCR; TCRdb's copy has only in-frame clones and lacks some. Seen here are tens of thousands of clones, more than 90% observed once, and the top ten hold less than 2%. Sample: peripheral blood, taken in the second trimester of pregnancy. The sequence was collected from a female donor with multiple sclerosis, enrolled in a pregnancy study. The J gene is TRBJ1-1, the V gene TRBV5-1, with D perhaps TRBD1 (5 bases). In DNA form, the CDR3 reads TGCGCCAGCAGCTTTCCAGGGCAAACTGAAGCTTTCTTT. Translating gives CASSFPGQTEAFF.